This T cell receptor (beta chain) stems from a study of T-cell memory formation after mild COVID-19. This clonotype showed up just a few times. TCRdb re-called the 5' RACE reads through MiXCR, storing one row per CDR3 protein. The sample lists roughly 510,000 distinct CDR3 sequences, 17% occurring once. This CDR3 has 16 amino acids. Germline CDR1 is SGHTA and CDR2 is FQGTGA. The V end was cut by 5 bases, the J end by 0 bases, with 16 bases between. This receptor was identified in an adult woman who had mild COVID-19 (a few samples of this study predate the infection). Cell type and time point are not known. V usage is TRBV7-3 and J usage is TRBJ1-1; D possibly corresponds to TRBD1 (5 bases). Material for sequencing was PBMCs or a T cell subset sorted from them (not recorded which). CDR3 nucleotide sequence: TGTGCCAGCAGCCCCATGGGGCCTTATATGAACACTGAAGCTTTCTTT. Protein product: CASSPMGPYMNTEAFF.